The clone carrying this TCR beta chain was found once. This entry is derived from a study of blood T cell repertoires in COVID-19. Study information: Samples representing acute and convalescent COVID-19 were sourced from the United States, Italy and Spain. The analysed material was cDNA or gDNA that came from T cells, B-cell-depleted T cells, or PBMCs.

Seattle patient enrollment occurred during active infection, with longitudinal follow-up thereafter. Sequenced by immunoSEQ multiplex PCR; TCRdb stores in-frame clones only, minus some. The sample contains hundreds of thousands of clones, about nine tenths of which appear only once. Looked up from germline, CDR1 is MNHEY and CDR2 is SVGAGI. The CDR3 has 14 residues. V lost 0 bases, J lost 9 bases, and 3 bases stayed unmatched. This TCR came from a woman in her twenties or thirties with COVID-19, enrolled during active disease. The rearrangement links TRBV6-5 to TRBJ1-2, with 11 bases matching TRBD1. The sample was peripheral blood. The CDR3 nucleotides read TGTGCCAGCAGTTACTCCGGACAGGGGGCACGCTACACCTTC. This encodes CASSYSGQGARYTF.